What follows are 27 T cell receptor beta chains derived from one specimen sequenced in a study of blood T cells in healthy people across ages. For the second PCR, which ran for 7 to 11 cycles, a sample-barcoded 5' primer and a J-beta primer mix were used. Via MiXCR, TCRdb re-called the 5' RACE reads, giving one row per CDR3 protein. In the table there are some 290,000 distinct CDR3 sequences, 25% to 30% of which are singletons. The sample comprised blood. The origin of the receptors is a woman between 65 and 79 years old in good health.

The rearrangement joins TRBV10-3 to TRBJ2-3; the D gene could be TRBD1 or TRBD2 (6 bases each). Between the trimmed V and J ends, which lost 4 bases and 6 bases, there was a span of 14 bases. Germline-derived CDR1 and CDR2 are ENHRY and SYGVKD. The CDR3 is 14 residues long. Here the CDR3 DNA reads TGTGCCATCAGTGGTACAGGGAGGTCGGATACGCAGTATTTT. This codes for CAISGTGRSDTQYF.

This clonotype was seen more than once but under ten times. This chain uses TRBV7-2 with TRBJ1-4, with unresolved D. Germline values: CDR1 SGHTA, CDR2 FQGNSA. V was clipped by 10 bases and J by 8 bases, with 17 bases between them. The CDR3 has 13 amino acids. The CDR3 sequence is CATSRGYTEKLFF. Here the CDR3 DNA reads TGTGCCACCAGTAGAGGTTATACGGAAAAACTGTTTTTT.

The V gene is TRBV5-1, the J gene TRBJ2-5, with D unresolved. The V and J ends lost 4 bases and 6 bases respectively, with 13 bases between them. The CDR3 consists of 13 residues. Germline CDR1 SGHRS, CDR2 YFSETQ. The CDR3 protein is CASSPDGHKTQYF. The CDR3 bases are TGCGCCAGCAGCCCGGACGGTCATAAGACCCAGTACTTC.

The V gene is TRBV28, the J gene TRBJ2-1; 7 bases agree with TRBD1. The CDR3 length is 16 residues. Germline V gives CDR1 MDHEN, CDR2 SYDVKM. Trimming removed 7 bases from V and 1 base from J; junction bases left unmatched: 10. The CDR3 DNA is TGTGCCAGCATAGCGATAGGGGACAGATCCTACAATGAGCAGTTCTTC. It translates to CASIAIGDRSYNEQFF.

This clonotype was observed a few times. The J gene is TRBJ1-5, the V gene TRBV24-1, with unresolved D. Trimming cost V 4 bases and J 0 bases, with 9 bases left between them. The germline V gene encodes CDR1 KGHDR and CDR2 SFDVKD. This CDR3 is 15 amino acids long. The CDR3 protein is CATSEGIHSNQPQHF. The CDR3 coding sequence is TGTGCCACCAGTGAGGGGATCCATAGCAATCAGCCCCAGCATTTT.

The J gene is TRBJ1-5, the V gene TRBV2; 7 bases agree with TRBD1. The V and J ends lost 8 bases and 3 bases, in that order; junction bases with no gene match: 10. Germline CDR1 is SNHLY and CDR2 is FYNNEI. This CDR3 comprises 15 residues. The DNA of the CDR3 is TGTGCCAGCGGAGGGGGCGCGGGCCTCAATCAGCCCCAGCATTTT. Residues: CASGGGAGLNQPQHF.

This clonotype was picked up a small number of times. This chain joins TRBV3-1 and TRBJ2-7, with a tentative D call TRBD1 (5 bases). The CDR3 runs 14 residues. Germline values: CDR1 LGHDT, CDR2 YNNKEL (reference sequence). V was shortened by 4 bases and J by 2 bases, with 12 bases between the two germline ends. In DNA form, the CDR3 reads TGTGCCAGCAGCCCTCCCGACAGAACCTACGAGCAGTACTTC. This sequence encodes CASSPPDRTYEQYF.

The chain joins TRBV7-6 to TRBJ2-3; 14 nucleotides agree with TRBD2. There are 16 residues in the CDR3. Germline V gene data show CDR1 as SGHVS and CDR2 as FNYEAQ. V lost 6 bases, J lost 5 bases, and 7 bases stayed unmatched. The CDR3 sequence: CASSFGTSGSGDTQYF. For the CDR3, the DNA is TGTGCCAGCAGTTTCGGGACTAGCGGGAGCGGAGATACGCAGTATTTT.

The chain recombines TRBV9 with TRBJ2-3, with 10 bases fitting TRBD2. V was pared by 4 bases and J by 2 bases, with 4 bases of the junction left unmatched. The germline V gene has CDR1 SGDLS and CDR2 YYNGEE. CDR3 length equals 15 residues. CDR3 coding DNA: TGTGCCAGCAGCATAGCGGGGGGCCCCACAGATACGCAGTATTTT. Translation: CASSIAGGPTDTQYF.

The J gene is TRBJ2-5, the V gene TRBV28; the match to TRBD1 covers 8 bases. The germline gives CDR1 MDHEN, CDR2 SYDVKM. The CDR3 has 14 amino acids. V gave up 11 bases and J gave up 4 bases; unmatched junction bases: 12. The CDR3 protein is CAGGGQGKGETQYF. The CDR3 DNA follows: TGTGCCGGTGGTGGACAGGGAAAAGGAGAGACCCAGTACTTC. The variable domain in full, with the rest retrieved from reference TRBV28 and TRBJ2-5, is DVKVTQSSRYLVKRTGEKVFLECVQDMDHENMFWYRQDPGLGLRLIYFSYDVKMKEKGDIPEGYSVSREKKERFSLILESASTNQTSMYLCAGGGQGKGETQYFGPGTRLLVL.

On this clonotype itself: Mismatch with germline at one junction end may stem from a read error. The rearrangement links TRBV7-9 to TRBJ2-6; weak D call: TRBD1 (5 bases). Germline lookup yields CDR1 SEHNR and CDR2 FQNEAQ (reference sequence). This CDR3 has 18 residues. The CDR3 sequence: CASSLAGSRPSGANDLTF. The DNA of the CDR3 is TGTGCCAGCAGCTTAGCTGGGTCCCGACCCTCTGGGGCCAACGACCTGACTTTC.

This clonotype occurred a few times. CDR3 nucleotides: TGTGCCAGCAGCGCGGGACAGGGGAGAGGCTACACCTTC. The encoded protein is CASSAGQGRGYTF. The V and J genes are TRBV3-1 and TRBJ1-2; TRBD1 matches at 10 bases. The CDR3 is 13 amino acids. The V segment lost 5 bases and the J segment 8 bases; nucleotides outside the gene matches: 5. The germline V gene has CDR1 LGHDT and CDR2 YNNKEL (reference sequence).

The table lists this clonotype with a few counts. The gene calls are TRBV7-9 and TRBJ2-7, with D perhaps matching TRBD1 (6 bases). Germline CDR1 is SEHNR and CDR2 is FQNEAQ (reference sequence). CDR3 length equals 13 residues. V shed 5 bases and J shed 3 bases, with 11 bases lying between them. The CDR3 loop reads CASSAGQIYEQYF. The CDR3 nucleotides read TGTGCCAGCAGCGCAGGACAGATCTACGAGCAGTACTTC.

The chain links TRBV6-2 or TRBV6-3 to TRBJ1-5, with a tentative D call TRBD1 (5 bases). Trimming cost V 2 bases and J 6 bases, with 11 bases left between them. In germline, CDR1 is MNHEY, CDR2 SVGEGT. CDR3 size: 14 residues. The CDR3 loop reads CASSYVLGVQPQHF. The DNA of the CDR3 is TGTGCCAGCAGTTACGTTTTGGGGGTTCAGCCCCAGCATTTT.

In nucleotides, the CDR3 is TGCAGTGCTCCGCAGGGGTGGGACACTGAAGCTTTCTTT. Translated, it gives CSAPQGWDTEAFF. This chain links TRBV20-1 with TRBJ1-1; D is possibly TRBD1 (6 bases). CDR1 is DFQATT and CDR2 is SNEGSKA in the germline V gene (reference sequence). V shed 5 bases and J shed 3 bases, with 13 bases lying between them. CDR3 size: 13 residues.

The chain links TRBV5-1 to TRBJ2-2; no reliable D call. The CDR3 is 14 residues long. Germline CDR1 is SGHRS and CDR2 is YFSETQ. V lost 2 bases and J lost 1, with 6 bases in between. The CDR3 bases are TGCGCCAGCAGCTTCGGAAAGAACACCGGGGAGCTGTTTTTT. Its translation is CASSFGKNTGELFF.

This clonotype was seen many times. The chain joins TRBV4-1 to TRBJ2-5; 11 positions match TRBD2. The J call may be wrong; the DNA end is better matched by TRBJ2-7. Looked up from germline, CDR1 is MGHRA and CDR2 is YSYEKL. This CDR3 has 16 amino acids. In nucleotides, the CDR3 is TGCGCCAGCAGCTTTCCTGGACTAGCGGGTGGCTACGAGCAGTACTTC. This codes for CASSFPGLAGGYEQYF.

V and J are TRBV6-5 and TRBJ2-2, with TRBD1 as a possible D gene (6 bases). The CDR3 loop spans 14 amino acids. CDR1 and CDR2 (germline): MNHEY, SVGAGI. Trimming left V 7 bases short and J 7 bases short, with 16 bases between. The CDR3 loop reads CASKAFGQNGELFF. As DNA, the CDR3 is TGTGCCAGCAAGGCGTTCGGACAGAACGGGGAGCTGTTTTTT.

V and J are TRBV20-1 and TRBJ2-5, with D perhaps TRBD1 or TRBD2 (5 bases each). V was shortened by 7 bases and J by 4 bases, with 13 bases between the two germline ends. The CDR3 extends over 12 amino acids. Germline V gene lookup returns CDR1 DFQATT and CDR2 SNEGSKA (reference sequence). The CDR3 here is CSVLGVRETQYF. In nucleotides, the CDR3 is TGCAGTGTTCTGGGGGTCCGAGAGACCCAGTACTTC.

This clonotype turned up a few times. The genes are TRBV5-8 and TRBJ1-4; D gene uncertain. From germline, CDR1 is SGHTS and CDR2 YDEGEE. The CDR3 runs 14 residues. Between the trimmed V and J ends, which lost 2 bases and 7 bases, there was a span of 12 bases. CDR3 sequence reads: CASSFGTKGEKLFF. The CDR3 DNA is TGTGCCAGCAGCTTTGGAACAAAGGGTGAAAAACTGTTTTTT.

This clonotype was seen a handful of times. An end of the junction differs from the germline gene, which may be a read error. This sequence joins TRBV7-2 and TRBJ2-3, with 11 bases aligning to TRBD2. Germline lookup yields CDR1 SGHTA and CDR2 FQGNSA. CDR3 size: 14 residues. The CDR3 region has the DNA TGTGCCAGCATCTTAGCGGGAGGGCCGGATACGCAGTATTTT. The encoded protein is CASILAGGPDTQYF.

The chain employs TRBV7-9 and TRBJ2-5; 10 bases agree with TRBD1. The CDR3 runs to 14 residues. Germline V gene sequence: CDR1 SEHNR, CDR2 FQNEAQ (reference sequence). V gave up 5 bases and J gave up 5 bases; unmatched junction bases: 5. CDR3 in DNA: TGTGCCAGCAGCCGCTGGGGACAGGGGGAGACCCAGTACTTC. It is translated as CASSRWGQGETQYF. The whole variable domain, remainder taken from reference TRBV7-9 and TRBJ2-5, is DTGVSQNPRHKITKRGQNVTFRCDPISEHNRLYWYRQTLGQGPEFLTYFQNEAQLEKSRLLSDRFSAERPKGSFSTLEIQRTEQGDSAMYLCASSRWGQGETQYFGPGTRLLVL.

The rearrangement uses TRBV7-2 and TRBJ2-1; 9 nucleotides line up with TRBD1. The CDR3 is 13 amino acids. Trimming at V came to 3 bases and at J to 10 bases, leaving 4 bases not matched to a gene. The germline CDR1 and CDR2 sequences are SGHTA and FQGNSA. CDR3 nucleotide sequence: TGTGCCAGCAGCTTTGACAGGGGGAGAGAGCAGTTCTTC. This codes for CASSFDRGREQFF.

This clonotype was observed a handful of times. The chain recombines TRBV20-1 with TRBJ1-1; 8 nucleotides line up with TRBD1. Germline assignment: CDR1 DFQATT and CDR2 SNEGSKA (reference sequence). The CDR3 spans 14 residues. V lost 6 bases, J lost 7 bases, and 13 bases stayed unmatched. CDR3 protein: CSATTGELGVEAFF. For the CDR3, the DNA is TGCAGTGCCACGACAGGGGAGCTAGGGGTTGAAGCTTTCTTT.

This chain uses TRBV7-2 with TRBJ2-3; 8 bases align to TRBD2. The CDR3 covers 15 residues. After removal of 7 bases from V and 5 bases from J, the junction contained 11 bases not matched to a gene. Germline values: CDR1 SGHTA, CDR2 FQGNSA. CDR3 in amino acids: CASNFRREVIDTQYF. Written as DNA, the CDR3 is TGTGCCAGCAACTTTAGGCGGGAGGTTATAGATACGCAGTATTTT.

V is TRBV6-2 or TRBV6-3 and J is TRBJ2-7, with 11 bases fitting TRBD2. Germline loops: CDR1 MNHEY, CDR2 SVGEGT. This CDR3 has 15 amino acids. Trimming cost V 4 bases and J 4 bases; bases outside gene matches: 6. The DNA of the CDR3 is TGTGCCAGCAGTTTACCGGGACTAGCGGCATACGAGCAGTACTTC. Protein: CASSLPGLAAYEQYF.

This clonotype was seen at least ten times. CDR3 loop: CASSLAGANIQYF. The CDR3 region has the DNA TGTGCCAGCAGCTTAGCGGGAGCAAACATTCAGTACTTC. V gene TRBV7-8 combines with J gene TRBJ2-4; D may be TRBD2 (5 bases). Germline assignment: CDR1 SGHVS and CDR2 FQNEAQ. The CDR3 extends over 13 amino acids. The ends were cut back, 0 bases at V and 6 bases at J, with 6 bases in the middle. Full variable domain (rest looked up from reference TRBV7-8 and TRBJ2-4): GAGVSQSPRYKVAKRGQDVALRCDPISGHVSLFWYQQALGQGPEFLTYFQNEAQLDKSGLPSDRFFAERPEGSVSTLKIQRTQQEDSAVYLCASSLAGANIQYFGAGTRLSVL.